This T cell receptor beta chain was sequenced during a study of read filtering for tumor transcriptome and immune sequencing. Germline CDR1 is LNHNV and CDR2 is YYDKDF (reference sequence). This CDR3 region has 15 residues. The V end lost 5 bases, the J end lost 0 bases, and 11 bases lay between the germline ends. This library used roughly 0.4 ug RNA and molecular barcoded adaptors spanning alpha/delta and beta/gamma chains. TCRdb ran MiXCR on the reads and lists one entry per CDR3 protein. In the table there are approximately 560 distinct CDR3 sequences, approximately 80% of which are singletons. Input material: a population of CD138-negative cells sorted from bone marrow. The chain couples TRBV15 to TRBJ2-1, with D uncertain. This TCR was recovered from a donor aged 40 or older with multiple myeloma. This table probably holds off-target reads from a library built for another chain. The DNA for the CDR3 is TGTGCCACCAGCGGAAGGGCGAGCTCCTACAATGAGCAGTTCTTC. This translates into CATSGRASSYNEQFF.